One sample yielded the 7 T cell receptor beta chains listed below, sequenced in a study of T cells in Graves' hyperthyroidism and ophthalmopathy. The TCR beta CDR3 regions underwent amplification using RNA transcripts as the source. TCR CDR3 underwent first-round RT-PCR with the HTBI primer set. Each CDR3 protein is one row after TCRdb ran MiXCR on the multiplex PCR reads. The data contain 530,000 or so distinct CDR3 sequences, more than 15% of them singletons. The specimen was blood. The source of these receptors is a woman younger than 30 with Graves' ophthalmopathy.

The chain recombines TRBV29-1 with TRBJ2-7; 9 positions match TRBD2. Per germline, CDR1 SQVTM and CDR2 ANQGSEA. The ends lost 1 base at V and 5 bases at J; junction bases unmatched: 6. This CDR3 comprises 14 residues. The CDR3 is CSVEGLAGLDEQYF. The CDR3 DNA sequence: TGCAGCGTTGAAGGTCTAGCGGGACTCGACGAGCAGTACTTC.

This clonotype was picked up many times. The V call is TRBV20-1, the J call TRBJ2-4; the D gene is possibly TRBD1 (5 bases). The CDR3 is 14 amino acids. Germline-derived CDR1 and CDR2 are DFQATT and SNEGSKA (reference sequence). Trimming pared 5 bases from V and 0 bases from J, leaving 11 bases between. Written as DNA, the CDR3 is TGCAGTGCTCGCCAGACAGAAGCCAAAAACATTCAGTACTTC. Translating it yields CSARQTEAKNIQYF.

This clonotype was observed many times. V usage is TRBV29-1 and J usage is TRBJ2-5; perhaps TRBD2 as D (7 bases). This CDR3 contains 12 residues. The germline V gene encodes CDR1 SQVTM and CDR2 ANQGSEA. Deletions cut 6 bases from V and 13 bases from J, with 21 bases between. Here the CDR3 reads CSVQTGGPFMYF. The CDR3 DNA is TGCAGCGTCCAAACCGGGGGGCCGTTTATGTACTTC.

The V and J genes are TRBV10-3 and TRBJ1-6; weak D call: TRBD1 (5 bases). There are 13 residues in the CDR3. V lost 3 bases and J 10 bases, leaving 10 bases between the germline ends. Germline-derived CDR1 and CDR2 are ENHRY and SYGVKD. DNA for the CDR3: TGTGCCATCAGTGAAGGGCGGACATCACCCCTCCACTTT. Translation gives CAISEGRTSPLHF.

This clonotype was counted at least ten times. The DNA of the CDR3 is TGCGCCAGCAGCCAAGGGCTAGCGGGAGATACGCAGTATTTT. It yields the protein CASSQGLAGDTQYF. The rearrangement links TRBV4-3 to TRBJ2-3, with 8 bases aligning to TRBD2. The junction had 2 bases not matched to a gene; V was cut back by 1 base and J by 5 bases. The CDR3 sequence is 14 residues long. CDR1 and CDR2 (germline): LGHNA, YSLEER.

This clonotype was seen a few times. The chain joins TRBV15 to TRBJ2-4; D perhaps matches TRBD2 (6 bases). This CDR3 is built from 14 residues. Trimming removed 5 bases from V and 5 bases from J, with 13 bases in between. CDR1 and CDR2 from the germline V gene are LNHNV and YYDKDF (reference sequence). CDR3 nucleotides: TGTGCCACCAGCGGAAATTGGGGGGAAAACATTCAGTACTTC. Translating it yields CATSGNWGENIQYF.

This clonotype was recorded a few times. The gene calls are TRBV4-2 and TRBJ2-7, with unresolved D. Germline V gives CDR1 LGHNA, CDR2 YNFKEQ. With 0 bases removed from V and 2 bases from J, the gap between germline ends came to 8 bases. The CDR3 spans 14 residues. Here the CDR3 reads CASSQDLGPYEQYF. CDR3 DNA: TGTGCCAGCAGCCAAGATCTCGGGCCCTACGAGCAGTACTTC.